The rows below give T cell receptor beta chains drawn from one sample of a study of response to subunit inactivated influenza vaccine. TCRdb reanalysed the RT-PCR reads using MiXCR and keeps one entry per CDR3 protein. The sample holds about 700,000 distinct CDR3 sequences, 14% seen once. The sequencing here drew on PBMCs from blood, taken less than 15 days before vaccination. The receptor set was obtained from a man in his fifties or sixties who received an inactivated influenza vaccine. The CDR3 runs from the conserved cysteine through the conserved F or W. The D gene is left open where the match is weak. Clone size is given for some rows only: seen once, a few or many times, or a class if the clone is expanded.

TGCGCCAGCATCGATACGTCTAGGGGGAACACTGAAGCTTTCTTT | CASIDTSRGNTEAFF | TRBJ1-1 | NA | few | TRBV10-2
TGTGCCACCAGCAGAGACCCCGGGGCCGAGCAGTACTTC | CATSRDPGAEQYF | TRBJ2-7 | NA | few | TRBV15
TGTGCCAGCAGTTTACCGGGACAGGCGATATACGAGCAGTACTTC | CASSLPGQAIYEQYF | TRBJ2-7 | TRBD1 | NA | TRBV12-3/TRBV12-4
TGTGCCAGCAGTTTAAAGGGGGTGATTAGTCAGCCCCAGCATTTT | CASSLKGVISQPQHF | TRBJ1-5 | NA | NA | TRBV12-3/TRBV12-4
TGTGCCAGCAGCCTCTGGACAGGGGGAACCGGGGAGCTGTTTTTT | CASSLWTGGTGELFF | TRBJ2-2 | TRBD1 | NA | TRBV3-1
TGTGCCAGCTCACCACGCTACCAAGAGACCCAGTACTTC | CASSPRYQETQYF | TRBJ2-5 | NA | NA | TRBV18
TGTGCCAGCAGTGAATATACTGAGCGGGAGCCCTACAATGAGCAGTTCTTC | CASSEYTEREPYNEQFF | TRBJ2-1 | TRBD2 | NA | TRBV25-1
TGCGCCAGCCGCAGGACGGGGGATAATTCACCCCTCCACTTT | CASRRTGDNSPLHF | TRBJ1-6 | NA | NA | TRBV5-1
TGTGCCAGCAGTCCTCTGGGACAGGGGACTGGCGAGGAGACCCAGTACTTC | CASSPLGQGTGEETQYF | TRBJ2-5 | TRBD1 | few | TRBV2
TGTGCCAGCAGTTTTTTCGATGGGGGCGGGGAGCTGTTTTTT | CASSFFDGGGELFF | TRBJ2-2 | NA | NA | TRBV12-3/TRBV12-4